This TCR beta chain derives from a study of radiotherapy plus CTLA-4 blockade in lung cancer listed by TCRdb under 2018. With respect to the entire study: Objective responses were observed in 18% of enrolled patients, and disease control was achieved in 30% to 40%.

The research as a whole found: Increased serum interferon-beta after radiation, together with early dynamic changes in blood T cell clones, were reported to be the strongest predictors of response. TCR clones derived from tumors expanded in peripheral blood after treatment with radiotherapy and ipilimumab.

In this study, focal radiation therapy paired with CTLA-4 blockade (ipilimumab) was tested in patients who had chemo-refractory metastatic non-small-cell lung cancer. As regards this clone: This receptor's antigen is unknown. There are no base qualities to consult, and no much larger clone falls within one base.

In the germline V gene (reference sequence), CDR1 corresponds to SEHNR and CDR2 to FQNEAQ. Counted from cysteine to phenylalanine, this CDR3 has 14 amino acids. Only the CDR3 part of the read is kept: 42 bases, read in frame from the first base. Compared with germline, V lacks 8 bases and J lacks 8 bases; bases without a gene match: 11. Library method: the immunoSEQ multiplex PCR assay. TCRdb stores this immuneACCESS table with in-frame sequences only. Part of the clones is absent; in the studies checked, under half of the shortfall reflects unresolved V genes, and no reason is known for the rest. This sample has roughly 100,000 clones in its table, and about 85% of those were observed once. The leading ten clones occupy 2.4% of the sample.

The origin of this receptor is a human donor with non-small cell lung cancer that progressed on radiotherapy plus ipilimumab. Some clones in this sample may be carry-over from other donors' samples. The chain joins TRBV7-9 to TRBJ2-2; 7 middle bases align to TRBD2. This specimen consisted of peripheral blood, obtained from a patient treated with radiotherapy plus ipilimumab. The DNA sequence reads TGTGCCAGCGAGGGGACTATGGTGTCTGGGGAGCTGTTTTTT. It codes for CASEGTMVSGELFF.